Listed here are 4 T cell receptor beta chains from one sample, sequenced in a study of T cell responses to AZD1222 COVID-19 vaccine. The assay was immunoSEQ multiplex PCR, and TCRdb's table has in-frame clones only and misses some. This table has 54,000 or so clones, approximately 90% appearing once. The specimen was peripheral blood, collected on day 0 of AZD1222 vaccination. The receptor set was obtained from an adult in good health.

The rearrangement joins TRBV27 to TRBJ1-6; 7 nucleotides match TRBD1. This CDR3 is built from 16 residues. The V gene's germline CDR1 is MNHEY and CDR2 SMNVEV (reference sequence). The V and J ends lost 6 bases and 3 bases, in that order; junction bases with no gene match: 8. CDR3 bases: TGTGCCAGCAGCCCGACAGGGATAAGCTATAATTCACCCCTCCACTTT. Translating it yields CASSPTGISYNSPLHF.

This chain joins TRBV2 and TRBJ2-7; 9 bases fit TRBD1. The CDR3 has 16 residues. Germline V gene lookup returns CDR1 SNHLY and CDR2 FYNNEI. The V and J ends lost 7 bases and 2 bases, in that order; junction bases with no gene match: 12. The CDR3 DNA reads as TGTGCCAGCAATCCCCGAGGGGACAGGGTTCCCTACGAGCAGTACTTC. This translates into CASNPRGDRVPYEQYF.

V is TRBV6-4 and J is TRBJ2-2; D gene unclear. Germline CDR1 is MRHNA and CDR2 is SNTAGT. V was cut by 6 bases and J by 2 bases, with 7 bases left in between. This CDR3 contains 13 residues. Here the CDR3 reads CASRPSNTGELFF. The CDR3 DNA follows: TGTGCCAGCAGACCCTCAAACACCGGGGAGCTGTTTTTT.

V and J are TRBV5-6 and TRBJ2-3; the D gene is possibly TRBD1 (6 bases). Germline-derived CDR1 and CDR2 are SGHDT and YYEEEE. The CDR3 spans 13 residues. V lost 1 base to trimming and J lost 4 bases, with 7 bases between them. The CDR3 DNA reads TGTGCCAGCAGCTTGAAGGGGGCAGATACGCAGTATTTT. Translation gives CASSLKGADTQYF.